This is a list of T cell receptor beta chains from one sample in a study of blood T cell repertoires in COVID-19. Sequenced by immunoSEQ multiplex PCR; TCRdb stores in-frame clones only, minus some. The sample contains roughly 200,000 clones, approximately 88% of which appear only once. Material: peripheral blood. The receptors here all came from a woman in her 30s with acute or convalescent COVID-19. Each CDR3 is given with its conserved first and last residue. The order of the fields is J gene, V gene, D gene, clone size, CDR3 protein, CDR3 DNA. A D gene is named only where the DNA matches it firmly. Clone size is shown for a subset of rows, as once, few, many or a class of expanded clone.

j_call: TRBJ2-1; v_call: TRBV5-1; d_call: TRBD1; clone_size: .; cdr3_aa: CASSLLGQGSYNEQFF; cdr3_nt: TGCGCCAGCAGCTTGTTGGGACAGGGCTCCTACAATGAGCAGTTCTTC
j_call: TRBJ1-1; v_call: TRBV15; d_call: TRBD1; clone_size: .; cdr3_aa: CATSRGRGAFF; cdr3_nt: TGTGCCACCAGCAGAGGCAGGGGGGCTTTCTTT
j_call: TRBJ1-1; v_call: TRBV10-2; d_call: .; clone_size: .; cdr3_aa: CASKLGTNTEAFF; cdr3_nt: TGCGCCAGCAAGCTGGGCACGAACACTGAAGCTTTCTTT
j_call: TRBJ1-6; v_call: TRBV6-5; d_call: TRBD1; clone_size: .; cdr3_aa: CASSYWPGQGNSPLHF; cdr3_nt: TGTGCCAGCAGTTACTGGCCGGGACAGGGTAATTCACCCCTCCACTTT
j_call: TRBJ2-1; v_call: TRBV11-3; d_call: .; clone_size: .; cdr3_aa: CASSLGIGGAGEQFF; cdr3_nt: TGTGCCAGCAGCTTAGGTATAGGAGGAGCGGGTGAGCAGTTCTTC
j_call: TRBJ2-3; v_call: TRBV7-6; d_call: .; clone_size: .; cdr3_aa: CASSQIPLRFTDTQYF; cdr3_nt: TGTGCCAGCAGTCAAATCCCACTGCGATTCACAGATACGCAGTATTTT
j_call: TRBJ2-1; v_call: TRBV11-2; d_call: TRBD2; clone_size: .; cdr3_aa: CASSKAGGDNEQFF; cdr3_nt: TGTGCCAGCAGCAAGGCGGGAGGGGACAATGAGCAGTTCTTC
j_call: TRBJ2-7; v_call: TRBV3-1/TRBV3-2; d_call: TRBD2; clone_size: once; cdr3_aa: CASSQDTSGAPYEQYF; cdr3_nt: TGTGCCAGCAGCCAAGATACTAGCGGAGCCCCTTACGAGCAGTACTTC
j_call: TRBJ2-3; v_call: TRBV5-1; d_call: TRBD2; clone_size: .; cdr3_aa: CASTRDGAGGPDTQYF; cdr3_nt: TGCGCCAGCACCCGGGACGGGGCGGGAGGTCCCGATACGCAGTATTTT
j_call: TRBJ1-5; v_call: TRBV5-1; d_call: .; clone_size: .; cdr3_aa: CASSPTGEGNQPQHF; cdr3_nt: TGCGCCAGCAGCCCGACGGGGGAGGGAAATCAGCCCCAGCATTTT
j_call: TRBJ2-1; v_call: TRBV11-3; d_call: .; clone_size: .; cdr3_aa: CASSYTSSYEQFF; cdr3_nt: TGTGCCAGCAGCTATACTAGCTCTTATGAGCAGTTCTTC
j_call: TRBJ2-3; v_call: TRBV4-1; d_call: TRBD1; clone_size: .; cdr3_aa: CASSRGTGRFF; cdr3_nt: TGCGCCAGCAGCCGAGGGACAGGGAGATTTTTT
j_call: TRBJ1-1; v_call: TRBV19; d_call: .; clone_size: once; cdr3_aa: CASNSRSMNTEAFF; cdr3_nt: TGTGCCAGTAATAGTCGATCCATGAACACTGAAGCTTTCTTT
j_call: TRBJ2-1; v_call: TRBV5-4; d_call: .; clone_size: .; cdr3_aa: CASSLIGSHNEQFF; cdr3_nt: TGTGCCAGCAGCTTGATCGGGAGCCACAATGAGCAGTTCTTC
j_call: TRBJ2-7; v_call: TRBV10-2; d_call: .; clone_size: .; cdr3_aa: CASSPDNFGEQYF; cdr3_nt: TGCGCCAGCAGTCCCGATAATTTCGGGGAGCAGTACTTC
j_call: TRBJ2-1; v_call: TRBV6-5; d_call: .; clone_size: .; cdr3_aa: CASSYTRGFNEQFF; cdr3_nt: TGTGCCAGCAGTTATACGCGGGGCTTCAATGAGCAGTTCTTC
j_call: TRBJ1-1; v_call: TRBV11-2; d_call: .; clone_size: few; cdr3_aa: CASSLTPGRLNTEAFF; cdr3_nt: TGTGCCAGCAGCTTGACCCCCGGGAGGTTGAACACTGAAGCTTTCTTT
j_call: TRBJ1-5; v_call: TRBV24-1; d_call: TRBD1; clone_size: .; cdr3_aa: CATSDQGAEPQHF; cdr3_nt: TGTGCCACCAGTGACCAGGGGGCTGAGCCCCAGCATTTT
j_call: TRBJ1-2; v_call: TRBV18; d_call: TRBD1; clone_size: .; cdr3_aa: CASSPTQYRGKFGTF; cdr3_nt: TGTGCCAGCTCCCCGACCCAGTACAGGGGGAAGTTCGGAACCTTC
j_call: TRBJ2-5; v_call: TRBV28; d_call: .; clone_size: .; cdr3_aa: CASSQGLPQYF; cdr3_nt: TGTGCCAGCAGTCAGGGACTGCCTCAGTACTTC
j_call: TRBJ1-1; v_call: TRBV19; d_call: TRBD1; clone_size: .; cdr3_aa: CATSQGAGTEAFF; cdr3_nt: TGTGCCACCTCACAGGGGGCGGGTACTGAAGCTTTCTTT
j_call: TRBJ2-5; v_call: TRBV5-1; d_call: .; clone_size: .; cdr3_aa: CASSLSPETQYF; cdr3_nt: TGCGCCAGCAGCTTGTCTCCAGAGACCCAGTACTTC
j_call: TRBJ2-7; v_call: TRBV2; d_call: TRBD1; clone_size: .; cdr3_aa: CASSGQGKPEQYF; cdr3_nt: TGTGCCAGCAGCGGACAGGGGAAACCCGAGCAGTACTTC
j_call: TRBJ2-3; v_call: TRBV24-1; d_call: .; clone_size: .; cdr3_aa: CATSETGFTDTQYF; cdr3_nt: TGTGCCACCAGTGAGACGGGATTCACAGATACGCAGTATTTT
j_call: TRBJ2-3; v_call: TRBV19; d_call: .; clone_size: .; cdr3_aa: CASRGWQVRTDTQYF; cdr3_nt: TGTGCCAGCCGTGGGTGGCAGGTGCGCACAGATACGCAGTATTTT
j_call: TRBJ1-6; v_call: TRBV27; d_call: .; clone_size: .; cdr3_aa: CASSFGAGPANNSPLHF; cdr3_nt: TGTGCCAGCAGTTTTGGGGCCGGGCCGGCGAATAATTCACCCCTCCACTTT
j_call: TRBJ1-2; v_call: TRBV5-4; d_call: TRBD1; clone_size: few; cdr3_aa: CASSFDRDYGYTF; cdr3_nt: TGTGCCAGCAGCTTTGACAGGGACTATGGCTACACCTTC
j_call: TRBJ2-4; v_call: TRBV6-1; d_call: TRBD1; clone_size: .; cdr3_aa: CASSEVETGYPQYF; cdr3_nt: TGTGCCAGCAGTGAAGTGGAGACAGGGTATCCTCAGTACTTC
j_call: TRBJ1-5; v_call: TRBV2; d_call: .; clone_size: once; cdr3_aa: CASRMTDSNQPQHF; cdr3_nt: TGTGCCAGCAGGATGACAGATAGCAATCAGCCCCAGCATTTT
j_call: TRBJ1-3; v_call: TRBV4-1; d_call: TRBD1; clone_size: few; cdr3_aa: CASSQRTGSGNTIYF; cdr3_nt: TGCGCCAGCAGCCAACGGACAGGGTCTGGAAACACCATATATTTT
j_call: TRBJ2-2; v_call: TRBV5-4; d_call: TRBD1; clone_size: .; cdr3_aa: CASSFNPGQYGELFF; cdr3_nt: TGTGCCAGCAGCTTTAATCCGGGACAGTACGGGGAGCTGTTTTTT
j_call: TRBJ2-7; v_call: TRBV6-5; d_call: TRBD2; clone_size: .; cdr3_aa: CASKSGTRSYEQYF; cdr3_nt: TGTGCCAGCAAATCCGGGACTAGGAGTTACGAGCAGTACTTC